This TCR beta chain stems from a study of cytomegalovirus exposure and HLA in healthy donors. A few counts support this clone. Its target is not known. PCR used 60 Vbeta primers and 13 Jbeta primers. Repertoires were generated with immunoSEQ multiplex PCR, while TCRdb's copy carries only in-frame clones and drops some. This table has 90,000 to 110,000 clones, about 80% appearing once. The CDR3 length is 15 residues. Germline loops: CDR1 MNHEY, CDR2 SMNVEV (reference sequence). Trimming left V 4 bases short and J 4 bases short, with 17 bases between. Study-wide results and caveats: Most TCR sequences showed up rarely, but some public TCRs showed up in many donors. Published work reported that the classifier diagnosed cytomegalovirus status with high specificity and sensitivity. On later analysis, the bulk of CMV-associated TCR beta chains appeared to be HLA-restricted. The study flagged roughly 150 TCR beta chains as cytomegalovirus-associated.

The rearrangement uses TRBV27 and TRBJ2-7; D possibly corresponds to TRBD2 (5 bases). The sample was PBMCs. The receptor's source is a woman aged 50 to 60 in good health and CMV-seropositive. The CDR3 DNA reads TGTGCCAGCAGTTCGTATTCGGGATCCGGATACGAGCAGTACTTC. It is translated as CASSSYSGSGYEQYF.